Described below is a single TCR beta chain sequence and its context. The antigen is undetermined. Genomic DNA acted as the template from which TCR beta VDJ combination and CDR3 sequence profiling were carried out. TCRdb passed the reads through MiXCR, listing each CDR3 protein once. The table lists some 200,000 distinct CDR3 sequences, more than 55% of them singletons, with around three fifths in the top ten. These data are taken from a study of CD8+CD57+ T cells in acquired aplastic anemia. As for the study in general: Sorted CD4+ and CD8+ cell DNA averaged roughly 3 ug. Notes on the study in general: Patients did not significantly differ from controls in CD8+ Simpson's diversity. Patients and controls had in common fewer than 30 CD8+ CDR3 sequences.

The sequenced patients had an expansion of CD8+CD57+ cells seen by flow cytometry. No therapy had been given to the patients at the time of blood sampling. Trimming removed 3 bases at V and 2 bases at J, with 10 bases between. The CDR3 totals 14 residues. Per germline, CDR1 LNHDA and CDR2 SQIVND (reference sequence). The gene calls are TRBV19 and TRBJ1-1; D unclear. This TCR came from a human donor with aplastic anemia. The specimen sequenced was sorted CD4+, CD8+, or CD8+CD57+ T cells (not recorded which) from PBMCs. The CDR3 coding sequence is TGTGCCAGTAGTATGCGGTCATTTAACACTGAAGCTTTCTTT. It encodes CASSMRSFNTEAFF.